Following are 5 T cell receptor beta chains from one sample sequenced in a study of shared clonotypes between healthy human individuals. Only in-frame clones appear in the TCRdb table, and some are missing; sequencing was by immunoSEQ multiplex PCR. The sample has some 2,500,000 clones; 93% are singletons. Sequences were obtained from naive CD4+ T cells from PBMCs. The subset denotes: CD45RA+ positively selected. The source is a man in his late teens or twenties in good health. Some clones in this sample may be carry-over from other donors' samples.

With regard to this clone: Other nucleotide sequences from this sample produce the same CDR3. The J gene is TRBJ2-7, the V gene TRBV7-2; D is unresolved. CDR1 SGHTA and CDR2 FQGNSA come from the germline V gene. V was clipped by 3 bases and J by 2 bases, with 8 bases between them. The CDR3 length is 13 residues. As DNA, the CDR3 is TGTGCCAGCAGCTTGGACGGTACCTACGAGCAGTACTTC. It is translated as CASSLDGTYEQYF.

The chain's CDR3 is CASTLPGSPYTEAFF. The CDR3 DNA is TGTGCCAGCACCTTACCTGGCAGCCCTTACACTGAAGCTTTCTTT. The chain is built from TRBV5-4 and TRBJ1-1; D unclear. The CDR3 is made up of 15 amino acids. The germline CDR1 and CDR2 sequences are SGHNT and YYREEE (reference sequence). V gave up 6 bases and J gave up 3 bases, with 18 bases separating them.

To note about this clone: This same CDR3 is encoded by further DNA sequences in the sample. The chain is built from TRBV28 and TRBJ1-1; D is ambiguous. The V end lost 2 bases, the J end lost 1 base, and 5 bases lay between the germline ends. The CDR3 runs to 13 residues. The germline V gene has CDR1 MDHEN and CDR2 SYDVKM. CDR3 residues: CASSLDRNTEAFF. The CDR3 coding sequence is TGTGCCAGCAGTTTAGACCGGAACACTGAAGCTTTCTTT.

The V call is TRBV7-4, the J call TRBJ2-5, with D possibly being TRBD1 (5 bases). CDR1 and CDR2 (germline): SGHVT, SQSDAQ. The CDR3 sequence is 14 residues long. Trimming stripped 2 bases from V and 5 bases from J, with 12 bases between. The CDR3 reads CASSLQGLIETQYF. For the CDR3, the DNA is TGTGCCAGCAGCTTACAGGGCCTCATTGAGACCCAGTACTTC.

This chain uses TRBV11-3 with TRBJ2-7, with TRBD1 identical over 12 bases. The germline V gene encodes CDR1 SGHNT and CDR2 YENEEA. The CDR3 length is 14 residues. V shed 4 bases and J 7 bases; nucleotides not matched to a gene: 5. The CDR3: CASSSGTGGGEQYF. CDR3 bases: TGTGCCAGCAGCTCCGGGACAGGGGGCGGGGAGCAGTACTTC.